The T cell receptor (beta chain) under discussion was sequenced for a study of control samples from healthy donors and cancer patients. TCRdb keeps only in-frame clones here, not all; method: immunoSEQ multiplex PCR. The table lists about 190,000 clones, about nine tenths of them singletons. The CDR3 extends over 13 amino acids. Losses at the gene ends were 6 bases for V and 4 bases for J; bases not matched to a gene: 3. Germline V CDR1 and CDR2: SQVTM, ANQGSEA. The TCR originated in a man aged 25 to 45 in good health. The specimen sequenced was blood. The chain joins TRBV29-1 to TRBJ2-1, with TRBD1 identical over 10 bases. Here the CDR3 DNA reads TGCAGCGTGCCGGGACAGGGGTACAATGAGCAGTTCTTC. This gives the protein CSVPGQGYNEQFF.